The entry below describes one TCR beta chain. Trimming took off 0 bases at V and 6 bases at J, with 15 bases between the two ends. The CDR3 is 16 residues long. Looked up from germline, CDR1 is SGDLS and CDR2 is YYNGEE. This sample stems from a study of blood T cell repertoires in COVID-19. Looking at the study overall: The origin of the acute and convalescent COVID-19 samples was the United States, Italy and Spain.

Participant age was roughly 18 to 90 years, and participants resided in approximately 25 US areas. Study processing details: Amplification of reference gene primers provided the estimated nucleated cell counts. Only in-frame clones appear in the TCRdb table, and some are missing; sequencing was by immunoSEQ multiplex PCR. The V and J calls and the clone size are those of that table, but D and trimming were determined from the DNA. This sample has under 350,000 clones, with roughly 86% found just once. V and J are TRBV9 and TRBJ2-2; possibly TRBD1 for D (6 bases). The sequence was collected from a woman in her sixties who had recovered from COVID-19. The sample taken for sequencing was PBMCs or T cells enriched from blood (not recorded which). The CDR3 DNA sequence: TGTGCCAGCAGCGTAGGAAAAATACAGGGTTCCGGGGAGCTGTTTTTT. The encoded protein is CASSVGKIQGSGELFF. The full variable domain, completed using reference TRBV9 and TRBJ2-2, is DSGVTQTPKHLITATGQRVTLRCSPRSGDLSVYWYQQSLDQGLQFLIQYYNGEERAKGNILERFSAQQFPDLHSELNLSSLELGDSALYFCASSVGKIQGSGELFFGEGSRLTVL.